A single sample is the source of the 27 T cell receptor beta chains below, sequenced in a study of T cells after yellow fever vaccination (dated by TCRdb to the late 2010s). The sample's treatment or condition label, in plain terms: live attenuated yellow fever vaccine strain. The receptor library was made with 5' RACE. Sequencing used an Illumina HiSeq 2500. Using fastp at Q25 and MiXCR, TCRdb reprocessed the public reads and kept productive beta chains. Here each entry gathers all rows of one CDR3 protein and keeps the most common genes and DNA. Within this sample are 450,000 to 600,000 distinct CDR3 sequences, with less than 20% of them counted one time only. The ten largest clones add up to about 18% of the sample. The material sequenced was PBMCs, taken 5 days after the first yellow fever vaccination. The receptors derive from a man in his late teens or twenties who received the YFV17D yellow fever vaccine.

This clonotype has only a few counts. V usage is TRBV4-3 and J usage is TRBJ1-4, with TRBD1 as a possible D gene (5 bases). Trimming took off 0 bases at V and 6 bases at J, with 14 bases between the two ends. The CDR3 runs to 16 residues. Germline CDR1 is LGHNA and CDR2 is YSLEER. This chain's CDR3 is CASSQDFLGVDEKLFF. CDR3 sequence (DNA): TGCGCCAGCAGCCAAGATTTTTTAGGGGTCGATGAAAAACTGTTTTTT.

The rearrangement links TRBV2 to TRBJ2-1; 8 bases align to TRBD1. CDR3 length equals 16 residues. Germline V gene data show CDR1 as SNHLY and CDR2 as FYNNEI. Trimming removed 4 bases from V and 9 bases from J; junction bases left unmatched: 14. The CDR3 region is CASSGGGTGTSGEQFF. CDR3 nucleotide sequence: TGTGCCAGCAGTGGCGGCGGGACAGGTACTTCGGGTGAGCAGTTCTTC.

This clonotype was detected a few times. The chain is built from TRBV6-7 and TRBJ1-2; 9 bases fit TRBD1. TRBV6-7 is sorted into the ORF group, with uncertain function. There are 14 residues in the CDR3. J was trimmed by 5 bases and V by 2 bases; bases with no gene match: 3. For the CDR3, the DNA is TGTGCCAGCAGTTACGGGACAGGGCCATATGGCTACACCTTC. Amino acids: CASSYGTGPYGYTF.

The chain links TRBV5-6 to TRBJ2-3; maybe TRBD1 (5 bases). CDR3 length: 16 residues. Trimming removed 3 bases from V and 2 bases from J, with 16 bases in between. Germline CDR1 is SGHDT and CDR2 is YYEEEE. Here the CDR3 DNA reads TGTGCCAGCAGCTCGGCTGTACAGGTCTTCACAGATACGCAGTATTTT. It translates to CASSSAVQVFTDTQYF.

A few counts support this clonotype. The chain couples TRBV6-5 to TRBJ1-2; tentative D call: TRBD1 (6 bases). There are 12 residues in the CDR3. V lost 6 bases to trimming and J lost 12 bases, with 17 bases between them. Germline V gene sequence: CDR1 MNHEY, CDR2 SVGAGI. CDR3 coding DNA: TGTGCCAGCAGCCCCGACAGGAAAAGGGACACCTTC. It yields the protein CASSPDRKRDTF.

This chain connects TRBV10-3 to TRBJ2-2; D assignment may be TRBD1 or TRBD2 (5 bases each). Trimming shortened V by 4 bases and J by 6 bases, and 12 bases separated the two germline ends. The CDR3 spans 14 residues. Germline V gives CDR1 ENHRY, CDR2 SYGVKD. Here the CDR3 DNA reads TGTGCCATCAGTGCTGCAGGGAGACCCGGGGAGCTGTTTTTT. Translating gives CAISAAGRPGELFF.

This clonotype was counted only a few times. This chain connects TRBV4-1 to TRBJ1-4; D perhaps matches TRBD1 (5 bases). V was clipped by 0 bases and J by 8 bases, with 13 bases between them. The CDR3 has 15 residues. Germline V gene lookup returns CDR1 MGHRA and CDR2 YSYEKL. The CDR3 region is CASSQDIGEDEKLFF. CDR3 nucleotide sequence: TGCGCCAGCAGCCAAGATATAGGGGAGGACGAAAAACTGTTTTTT.

This chain connects TRBV7-9 to TRBJ2-1; D remains unclear. The length of the CDR3 is 15 residues. Germline V gene sequence: CDR1 SEHNR, CDR2 FQNEAQ (reference sequence). The V end lost 0 bases, the J end lost 1 base, and 7 bases lay between the germline ends. The CDR3 DNA is TGTGCCAGCAGCTTAGCTGACGGGTCCTACAATGAGCAGTTCTTC. This gives the protein CASSLADGSYNEQFF.

This clonotype has just a few counts. The chain joins TRBV7-9 to TRBJ2-1; D remains unclear. Germline CDR1 SEHNR, CDR2 FQNEAQ (reference sequence). The V and J ends lost 1 base and 7 bases respectively, with 11 bases between them. This CDR3 is 14 amino acids long. CDR3 sequence: CASSLERVSNEQFF. The CDR3 coding sequence is TGTGCCAGCAGCTTAGAAAGGGTGTCAAATGAGCAGTTCTTC.

At least ten counts were recorded for this clonotype. The V gene is TRBV18, the J gene TRBJ1-2; D call uncertain. The CDR3 runs to 12 residues. Germline V gives CDR1 KGHSH, CDR2 LQKENI. The germline V and J ends were trimmed by 6 bases and 0 bases, with 5 bases remaining between them. This CDR3 is CASSTANYGYTF. For the CDR3, the DNA is TGTGCCAGCTCTACAGCTAACTATGGCTACACCTTC.

This clonotype was recorded a few times. The CDR3 loop reads CSARRTGRVRYGYTF. In nucleotides, the CDR3 is TGCAGTGCTAGAAGGACAGGGAGAGTTCGCTATGGCTACACCTTC. The chain is built from TRBV20-1 and TRBJ1-2; 8 nucleotides align to TRBD1. This CDR3 is built from 15 residues. J was trimmed by 4 bases and V by 2 bases; bases with no gene match: 9. Germline values: CDR1 DFQATT, CDR2 SNEGSKA (reference sequence).

This clonotype showed up just a few times. V usage is TRBV5-1 and J usage is TRBJ1-2; D unresolved. Germline CDR1 SGHRS, CDR2 YFSETQ. The CDR3 contains 13 residues. The ends were cut back, 7 bases at V and 4 bases at J, with 14 bases in the middle. For the CDR3, the DNA is TGCGCCAGCCGAACTAACGAGCTCTATGGCTACACCTTC. Amino acid sequence: CASRTNELYGYTF.

The rearrangement joins TRBV9 to TRBJ2-3; TRBD2 matches at 7 bases. Germline CDR1 is SGDLS and CDR2 is YYNGEE. There are 14 residues in the CDR3. V was clipped by 3 bases and J by 4 bases; unmatched bases: 5. CDR3 amino acids: CASSGTSFPDTQYF. In DNA, the CDR3 is TGTGCCAGCAGCGGGACTAGTTTTCCAGATACGCAGTATTTT.

This clonotype was detected a few times. The chain has TRBV12-3 or TRBV12-4 and TRBJ2-1, with D unresolved. V lost 3 bases and J 6 bases, leaving 15 bases between the germline ends. The CDR3 contains 15 residues. CDR3 DNA: TGTGCCAGCAGTTTCCTGGTCACCCCCCCCAATGAGCAGTTCTTC. As protein: CASSFLVTPPNEQFF.

This clonotype was seen a handful of times. This chain uses TRBV20-1 with TRBJ2-2; the D is unclear. The CDR3 has 14 residues. CDR1 is DFQATT, CDR2 SNEGSKA, per germline (reference sequence). The germline V and J ends were trimmed by 2 bases and 0 bases, with 7 bases remaining between them. CDR3 sequence: CSARHFANTGELFF. The CDR3 coding sequence is TGCAGTGCTAGACATTTCGCGAACACCGGGGAGCTGTTTTTT.

The gene calls are TRBV7-2 and TRBJ2-1, with 10 bases identical to TRBD2. The CDR3 spans 16 residues. J gave up 2 bases and V 3 bases, and 4 bases lay outside the gene matches. The germline V gene encodes CDR1 SGHTA and CDR2 FQGNSA. Here the CDR3 reads CASSFTSGGAYNEQFF. Here the CDR3 DNA reads TGTGCCAGCAGCTTTACGAGCGGGGGGGCCTACAATGAGCAGTTCTTC.

The chain recombines TRBV4-1 with TRBJ2-1, with 16 bases that match TRBD2. After removal of 6 bases from V and 7 bases from J, the junction contained 3 bases not matched to a gene. Per germline, CDR1 MGHRA and CDR2 YSYEKL. The CDR3 extends over 15 amino acids. The CDR3, as DNA: TGCGCCAGCAGGGGACTAGCGGGGGGGTGGAATGAGCAGTTCTTC. As protein: CASRGLAGGWNEQFF.

A few counts support this clonotype. V and J are TRBV27 and TRBJ2-7, with D possibly being TRBD2 (5 bases). V lost 1 base to trimming and J lost 0 bases, with 10 bases between them. CDR3 length equals 15 residues. The germline V gene has CDR1 MNHEY and CDR2 SMNVEV (reference sequence). CDR3 sequence: CASSLYPGSSYEQYF. CDR3 bases: TGTGCCAGCAGTTTATATCCGGGGAGCTCCTACGAGCAGTACTTC.

This clonotype was seen repeatedly, ten times or more. The chain recombines TRBV20-1 with TRBJ2-5, with TRBD2 matching over 12 bases. The V segment lost 5 bases and the J segment 4 bases; nucleotides outside the gene matches: 11. From germline, CDR1 is DFQATT and CDR2 SNEGSKA (reference sequence). The CDR3 contains 16 residues. The CDR3 DNA follows: TGCAGTGCTCCTCGACTAGCGGGGGCCCTCAGAGAGACCCAGTACTTC. Its protein product is CSAPRLAGALRETQYF.

CDR3 amino acids: CASSQDPGPPATNEKLFF. CDR3 bases: TGCGCCAGCAGCCAAGATCCAGGGCCCCCCGCAACTAATGAAAAACTGTTTTTT. V and J are TRBV4-3 and TRBJ1-4, with D possibly TRBD1 on 5 matching bases. The length of the CDR3 is 18 residues. Per germline, CDR1 LGHNA and CDR2 YSLEER. V was cut by 0 bases and J by 0 bases, with 14 bases left in between.

This clonotype showed up just a few times. The rearrangement links TRBV7-9 to TRBJ2-3; perhaps TRBD2 as D (7 bases). Germline CDR1 reads SEHNR; CDR2 reads FQNEAQ (reference sequence). The CDR3 covers 14 residues. With 3 bases removed from V and 5 bases from J, the gap between germline ends came to 12 bases. CDR3 residues: CASSFGGGRDTQYF. The DNA for the CDR3 is TGTGCCAGCAGCTTTGGGGGGGGCAGAGATACGCAGTATTTT.

This clonotype was picked up a small number of times. The chain joins TRBV7-3 to TRBJ2-2; the D is unclear. This CDR3 spans 15 amino acids. Germline CDR1 reads SGHTA; CDR2 reads FQGTGA. Trimming stripped 5 bases from V and 7 bases from J, with 17 bases between. The CDR3 sequence: CASSPRPPPGGELFF. In DNA form, the CDR3 reads TGTGCCAGCAGCCCCCGCCCTCCGCCCGGCGGGGAGCTGTTTTTT.

This clonotype was recorded a few times. This chain links TRBV7-8 with TRBJ1-2; the D gene is possibly TRBD1 (5 bases). V was cut by 0 bases and J by 3 bases, with 17 bases left in between. Germline CDR1 and CDR2: SGHVS and FQNEAQ. The CDR3 has 17 residues. The CDR3 nucleotides are TGTGCCAGCAGCTTAGCGGGGGGGAGGGGATCCCACTATGGCTACACCTTC. It yields the protein CASSLAGGRGSHYGYTF.

The V and J genes are TRBV5-8 and TRBJ2-7; D is undetermined. Germline V lookup: CDR1 SGHTS, CDR2 YDEGEE. CDR3 length: 15 amino acids. Trimming took off 4 bases at V and 0 bases at J, with 14 bases between the two ends. The CDR3 protein is CASSPETSLSYEQYV. The CDR3 coding sequence is TGTGCCAGCAGCCCGGAAACTTCTCTCTCCTACGAGCAGTACGTC.

The chain uses TRBV9 and TRBJ2-1, with D unclear. V shed 0 bases and J shed 4 bases, with 11 bases lying between them. Germline lookup yields CDR1 SGDLS and CDR2 YYNGEE. This CDR3 contains 15 residues. CDR3 coding DNA: TGTGCCAGCAGCGTAGAGTTGGCAGCGTACAATGAGCAGTTCTTC. It specifies CASSVELAAYNEQFF.

The chain joins TRBV4-1 to TRBJ2-3; 9 bases agree with TRBD1. Losses at the gene ends were 1 base for V and 1 base for J; bases not matched to a gene: 12. Per germline, CDR1 MGHRA and CDR2 YSYEKL. CDR3 length: 19 residues. CDR3 sequence reads: CASSQVTGQGISGTDTQYF. The CDR3 DNA sequence: TGCGCCAGCAGCCAAGTAACGGGACAGGGAATATCTGGCACAGATACGCAGTATTTT.

The sample holds a few counts of this clonotype. The genes are TRBV2 and TRBJ2-3; 9 positions match TRBD1. Germline lookup yields CDR1 SNHLY and CDR2 FYNNEI. This CDR3 comprises 15 residues. The trim removed 4 bases at V and 4 bases at J, leaving 6 bases unmatched. The CDR3 is CASSAGQGGSDTQYF. CDR3 coding DNA: TGTGCCAGCAGTGCGGGACAGGGCGGGTCAGATACGCAGTATTTT. Filled out from reference TRBV2 and TRBJ2-3, the complete variable domain reads EPEVTQTPSHQVTQMGQEVILRCVPISNHLYFYWYRQILGQKVEFLVSFYNNEISEKSEIFDDQFSVERPDGSNFTLKIRSTKLEDSAMYFCASSAGQGGSDTQYFGPGTRLTVL.